This is a list of T cell receptor beta chains from one sample in a study of T cell responses to AZD1222 COVID-19 vaccine. Clones were read by immunoSEQ multiplex PCR, and TCRdb kept only the in-frame ones, dropping some. The sample consists of about 100,000 clones, about 90% of them appearing once. The sequenced sample was peripheral blood, obtained 28 days after the second AZD1222 dose. The receptors were gathered from an adult who received the AZD1222 COVID-19 vaccine. Each CDR3 is given without its conserved first and last residue. The order of the fields is clone size, V gene, CDR3 protein. Not every row has a clone size; where given, it reads once, few, many or a size class.

clone_size: once; v_call: TRBV12-3/TRBV12-4; cdr3_aa: ASTPGAWPQH
clone_size: -; v_call: TRBV27; cdr3_aa: ASSLTRMNTEAF
clone_size: few; v_call: TRBV4-3; cdr3_aa: ASSQGVRDTYEQY
clone_size: -; v_call: TRBV6-2/TRBV6-3; cdr3_aa: ASSFHPDRGSYEQY
clone_size: -; v_call: TRBV5-4; cdr3_aa: ASSLGGQLETGNTIY
clone_size: -; v_call: TRBV27; cdr3_aa: ASSRTGGYSQETQY
clone_size: -; v_call: TRBV27; cdr3_aa: ASSFQDRPQH
clone_size: -; v_call: TRBV27; cdr3_aa: ASSLSGQGAEQY
clone_size: once; v_call: TRBV7-9; cdr3_aa: ASSLTPPRGQF
clone_size: -; v_call: TRBV11-2; cdr3_aa: ASSSTTPTSGGGTQY
clone_size: -; v_call: TRBV19; cdr3_aa: ASRQKLGGVNEKLF
clone_size: -; v_call: TRBV5-4; cdr3_aa: ASSSYGTVNSPLH
clone_size: -; v_call: TRBV5-4; cdr3_aa: ASSLRGTGSNEKLF
clone_size: -; v_call: TRBV18; cdr3_aa: ASSPRNSNQPQH
clone_size: -; v_call: TRBV7-2; cdr3_aa: ASSLSGQVTGELF
clone_size: -; v_call: TRBV7-8; cdr3_aa: ASSLRETGGIYEQY
clone_size: -; v_call: TRBV4-1; cdr3_aa: ASSQVLLGAMNTGELF
clone_size: -; v_call: TRBV5-4; cdr3_aa: ASSFNDEKLF
clone_size: -; v_call: TRBV19; cdr3_aa: ASSDGPYGYT
clone_size: once; v_call: TRBV6-5; cdr3_aa: ASSFRGGANTGELF
clone_size: -; v_call: TRBV18; cdr3_aa: ASSPPGRGSYEQY
clone_size: -; v_call: TRBV6-5; cdr3_aa: ASTQWGGGYT
clone_size: -; v_call: TRBV12-3/TRBV12-4; cdr3_aa: ASSPTGWQPQH
clone_size: -; v_call: TRBV18; cdr3_aa: ASSPLDRGNSPLH
clone_size: -; v_call: TRBV19; cdr3_aa: ASSMGTGFGELF
clone_size: once; v_call: TRBV19; cdr3_aa: ASRTGGQLNSPLH
clone_size: -; v_call: TRBV6-5; cdr3_aa: ASPDSKSGGYT
clone_size: -; v_call: TRBV3-1/TRBV3-2; cdr3_aa: ASSRQALAGNTIY
clone_size: -; v_call: TRBV3-1/TRBV3-2; cdr3_aa: ASSQPDRVHEKLF
clone_size: -; v_call: TRBV28; cdr3_aa: ASSKGQGGSYEQY
clone_size: -; v_call: TRBV3-1/TRBV3-2; cdr3_aa: ASRPLGSGNEQF
clone_size: -; v_call: TRBV4-1; cdr3_aa: ASSTPPQGTTGELF
clone_size: -; v_call: TRBV3-1/TRBV3-2; cdr3_aa: ASRDPGQTETQY
clone_size: -; v_call: TRBV5-4; cdr3_aa: ASSLWGSNQPQH
clone_size: -; v_call: TRBV5-3; cdr3_aa: ARSKTRGRAKNIQY
clone_size: -; v_call: TRBV5-6; cdr3_aa: ASSLKGQPQH
clone_size: -; v_call: TRBV24-1; cdr3_aa: ATSAPGTRSYEQY
clone_size: -; v_call: TRBV6-6; cdr3_aa: ATNPGQFYEQY
clone_size: -; v_call: TRBV5-1; cdr3_aa: ASSLAWGRNSYEQY
clone_size: -; v_call: TRBV9; cdr3_aa: ASSVGSVNTEAF
clone_size: -; v_call: TRBV5-4; cdr3_aa: ASSLPTGVTEAF
clone_size: -; v_call: TRBV27; cdr3_aa: ASSTTRGETQY
clone_size: medium-sized; v_call: TRBV4-3; cdr3_aa: ASSRYRGAGELF
clone_size: -; v_call: TRBV5-6; cdr3_aa: ASSAQGAGNEKLF
clone_size: -; v_call: TRBV5-6; cdr3_aa: ASSLGGTGNSPLH
clone_size: -; v_call: TRBV2; cdr3_aa: ASRLDSYNEQF
clone_size: -; v_call: TRBV6-1; cdr3_aa: ASSEGSGGWEQY
clone_size: few; v_call: TRBV19; cdr3_aa: ASRPTGPIPLYGYT
clone_size: -; v_call: TRBV7-6; cdr3_aa: ASSLGGPSYNEQF
clone_size: -; v_call: TRBV5-1; cdr3_aa: ASSLGSTDTQY
clone_size: -; v_call: TRBV5-6; cdr3_aa: ASSLGGWSSYEQY
clone_size: -; v_call: TRBV12-5; cdr3_aa: ASGLVGTPNYEQY
clone_size: -; v_call: TRBV18; cdr3_aa: ASSLVPVHGRGARAGGYT
clone_size: -; v_call: TRBV7-9; cdr3_aa: ASSLEVEARDTQY
clone_size: -; v_call: TRBV4-1; cdr3_aa: ASSQLSSGTGSPLH